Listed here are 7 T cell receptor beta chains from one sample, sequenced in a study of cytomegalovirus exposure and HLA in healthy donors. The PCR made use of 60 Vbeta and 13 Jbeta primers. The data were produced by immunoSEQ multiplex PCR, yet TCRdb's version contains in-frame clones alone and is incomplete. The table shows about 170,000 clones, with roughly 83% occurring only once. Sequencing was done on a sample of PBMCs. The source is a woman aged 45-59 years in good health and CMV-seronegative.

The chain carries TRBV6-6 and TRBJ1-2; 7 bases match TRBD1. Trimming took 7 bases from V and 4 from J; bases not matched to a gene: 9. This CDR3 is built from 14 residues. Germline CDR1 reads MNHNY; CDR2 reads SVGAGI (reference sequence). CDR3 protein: CASNHYRGPYGYTF. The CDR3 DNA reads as TGTGCCAGCAACCATTACAGGGGTCCCTATGGCTACACCTTC.

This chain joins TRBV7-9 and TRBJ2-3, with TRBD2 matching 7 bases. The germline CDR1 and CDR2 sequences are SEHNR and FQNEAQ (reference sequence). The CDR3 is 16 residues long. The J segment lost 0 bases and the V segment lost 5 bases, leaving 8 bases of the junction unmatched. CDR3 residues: CASSVTGGHSTDTQYF. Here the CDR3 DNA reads TGTGCCAGCAGCGTTACGGGAGGCCATAGCACAGATACGCAGTATTTT.

CDR3 region: CASSFLSPGTGVFTEAFF. CDR3 DNA sequence: TGTGCCAGCAGCTTTCTTAGTCCCGGGACAGGGGTTTTCACTGAAGCTTTCTTT. The chain joins TRBV7-2 to TRBJ1-1; 10 bases fit TRBD1. From germline, CDR1 is SGHTA and CDR2 FQGNSA. Trimming removed 3 bases from V and 4 bases from J; junction bases left unmatched: 14. The CDR3 loop spans 18 amino acids.

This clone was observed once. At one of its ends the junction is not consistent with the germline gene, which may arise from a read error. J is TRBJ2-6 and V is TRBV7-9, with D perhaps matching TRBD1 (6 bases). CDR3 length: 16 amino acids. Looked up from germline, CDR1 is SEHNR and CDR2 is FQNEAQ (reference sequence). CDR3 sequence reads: CSSSRPRGSGANVLTF. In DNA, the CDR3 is TGTTCCAGCAGCAGGCCCAGGGGCTCTGGGGCCAACGTCCTGACTTTC.

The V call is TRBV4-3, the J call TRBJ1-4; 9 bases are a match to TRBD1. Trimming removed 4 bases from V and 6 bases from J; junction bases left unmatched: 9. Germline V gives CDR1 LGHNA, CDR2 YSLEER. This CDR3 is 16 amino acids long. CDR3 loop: CASSREFGTGYEKLFF. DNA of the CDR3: TGCGCCAGCAGCCGAGAATTCGGGACAGGGTATGAAAAACTGTTTTTT.

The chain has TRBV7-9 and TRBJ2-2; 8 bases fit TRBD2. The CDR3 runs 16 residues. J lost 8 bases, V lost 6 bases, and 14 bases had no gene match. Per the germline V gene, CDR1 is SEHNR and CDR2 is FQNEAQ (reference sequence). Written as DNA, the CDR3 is TGTGCCAGCAGGCAATTCCGCGGGGGGACTGGTGGGGAGCTGTTTTTT. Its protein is CASRQFRGGTGGELFF.

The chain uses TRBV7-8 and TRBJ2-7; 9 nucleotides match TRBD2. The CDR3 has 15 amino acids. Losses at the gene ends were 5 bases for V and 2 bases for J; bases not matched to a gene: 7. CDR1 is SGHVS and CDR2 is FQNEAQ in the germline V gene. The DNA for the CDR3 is TGTGCCAGCAGCCTGGGGGCGGGGGGGACCTACGAGCAGTACTTC. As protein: CASSLGAGGTYEQYF.